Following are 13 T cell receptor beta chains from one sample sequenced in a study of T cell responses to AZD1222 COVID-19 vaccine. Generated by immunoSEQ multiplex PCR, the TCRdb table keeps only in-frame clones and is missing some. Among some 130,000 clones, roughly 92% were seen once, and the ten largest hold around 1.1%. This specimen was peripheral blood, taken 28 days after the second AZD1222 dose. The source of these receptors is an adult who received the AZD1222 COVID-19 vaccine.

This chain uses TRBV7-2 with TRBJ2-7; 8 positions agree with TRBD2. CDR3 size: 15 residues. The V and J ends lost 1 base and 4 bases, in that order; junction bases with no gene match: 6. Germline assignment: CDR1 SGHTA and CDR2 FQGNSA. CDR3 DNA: TGTGCCAGCAGCTTAGAAGCGGGAGTAGGGTACGAGCAGTACTTC. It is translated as CASSLEAGVGYEQYF. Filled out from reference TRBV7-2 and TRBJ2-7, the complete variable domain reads GAGVSQSPSNKVTEKGKDVELRCDPISGHTALYWYRQSLGQGLEFLIYFQGNSAPDKSGLPSDRFSAERTGGSVSTLTIQRTQQEDSAVYLCASSLEAGVGYEQYFGPGTRLTVT.

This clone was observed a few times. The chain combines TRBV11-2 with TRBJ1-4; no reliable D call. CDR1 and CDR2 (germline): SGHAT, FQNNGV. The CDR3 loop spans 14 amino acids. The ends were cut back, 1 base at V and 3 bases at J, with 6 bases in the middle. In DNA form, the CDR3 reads TGTGCCAGCAGCTTAGCGGGGTCTAATGAAAAACTGTTTTTT. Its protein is CASSLAGSNEKLFF.

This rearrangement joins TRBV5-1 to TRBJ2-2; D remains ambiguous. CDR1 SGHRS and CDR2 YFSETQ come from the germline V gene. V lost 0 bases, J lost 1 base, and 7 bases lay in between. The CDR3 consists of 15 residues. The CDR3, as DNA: TGCGCCAGCAGCTTGGGACGGATGAACACCGGGGAGCTGTTTTTT. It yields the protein CASSLGRMNTGELFF.

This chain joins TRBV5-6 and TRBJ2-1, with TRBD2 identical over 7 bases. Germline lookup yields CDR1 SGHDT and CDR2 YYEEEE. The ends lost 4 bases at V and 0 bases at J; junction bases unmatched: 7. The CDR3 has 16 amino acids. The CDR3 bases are TGTGCCAGCAGCCCGGGGGAGGGGAGCTCCTACAATGAGCAGTTCTTC. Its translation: CASSPGEGSSYNEQFF.

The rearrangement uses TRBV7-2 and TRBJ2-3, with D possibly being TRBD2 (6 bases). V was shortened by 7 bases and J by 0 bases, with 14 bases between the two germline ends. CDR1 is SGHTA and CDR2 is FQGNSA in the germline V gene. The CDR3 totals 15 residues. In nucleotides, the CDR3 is TGTGCCAGCACCCCGAGACTAGTTAGCACAGATACGCAGTATTTT. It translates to CASTPRLVSTDTQYF.

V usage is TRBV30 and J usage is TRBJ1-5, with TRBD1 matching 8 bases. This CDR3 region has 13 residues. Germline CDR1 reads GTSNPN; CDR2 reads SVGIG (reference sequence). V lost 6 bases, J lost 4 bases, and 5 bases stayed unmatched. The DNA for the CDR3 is TGTGCCTGTATGGGACAGGTTAATCAGCCCCAGCATTTT. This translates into CACMGQVNQPQHF.

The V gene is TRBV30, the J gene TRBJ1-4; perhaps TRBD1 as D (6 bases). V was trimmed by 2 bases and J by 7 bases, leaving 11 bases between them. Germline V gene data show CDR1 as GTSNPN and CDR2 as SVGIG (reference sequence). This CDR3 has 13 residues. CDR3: CAWSLRGAEKLFF. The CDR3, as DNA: TGTGCCTGGAGTCTGAGGGGGGCTGAAAAACTGTTTTTT.

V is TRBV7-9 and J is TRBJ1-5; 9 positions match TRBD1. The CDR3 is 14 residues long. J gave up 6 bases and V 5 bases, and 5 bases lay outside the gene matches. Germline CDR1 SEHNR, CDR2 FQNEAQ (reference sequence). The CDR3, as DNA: TGTGCCAGCAGCGCAGACAGGGGGGCTCAGCCCCAGCATTTT. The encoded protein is CASSADRGAQPQHF.

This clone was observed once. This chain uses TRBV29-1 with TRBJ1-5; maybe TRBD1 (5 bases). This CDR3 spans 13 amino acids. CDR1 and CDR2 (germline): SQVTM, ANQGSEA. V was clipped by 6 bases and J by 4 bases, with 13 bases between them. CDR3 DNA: TGCAGCGTCGCCGGGACCCAAAATCAGCCCCAGCATTTT. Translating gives CSVAGTQNQPQHF.

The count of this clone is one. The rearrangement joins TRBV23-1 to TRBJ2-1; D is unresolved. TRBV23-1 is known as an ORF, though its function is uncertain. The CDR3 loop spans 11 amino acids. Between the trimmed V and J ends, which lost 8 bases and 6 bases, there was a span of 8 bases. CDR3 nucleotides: TGCGCCAGCCACCGGTGCAATGAGCAGTTCTTC. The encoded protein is CASHRCNEQFF.

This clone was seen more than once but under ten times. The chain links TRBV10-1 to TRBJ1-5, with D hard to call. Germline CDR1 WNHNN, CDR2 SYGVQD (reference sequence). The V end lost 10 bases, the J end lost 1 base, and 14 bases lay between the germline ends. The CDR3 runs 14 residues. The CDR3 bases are TGCGCCAACCCCCGGCCCGGGAGCAATCAGCCCCAGCATTTT. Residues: CANPRPGSNQPQHF.

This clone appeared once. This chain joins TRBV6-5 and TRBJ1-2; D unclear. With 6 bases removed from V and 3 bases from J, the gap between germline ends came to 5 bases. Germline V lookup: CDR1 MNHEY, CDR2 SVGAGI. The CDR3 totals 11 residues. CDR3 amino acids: CASRDYYGYTF. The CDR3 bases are TGTGCCAGCAGGGACTACTATGGCTACACCTTC.

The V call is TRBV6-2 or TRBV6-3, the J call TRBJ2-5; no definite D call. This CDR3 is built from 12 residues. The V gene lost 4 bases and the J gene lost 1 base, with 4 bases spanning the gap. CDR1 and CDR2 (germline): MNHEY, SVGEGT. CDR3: CASSSLQETQYF. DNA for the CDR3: TGTGCCAGCAGTTCCCTCCAAGAGACCCAGTACTTC.